The clone carrying this T cell receptor beta chain has a single count. V was clipped by 5 bases and J by 7 bases, with 11 bases between them. The CDR3 runs 13 residues. Germline-derived CDR1 and CDR2 are MGHDK and SYGVNS. The source of the sample is a study of T cell changes during pregnancy in multiple sclerosis. Sequenced by immunoSEQ multiplex PCR; TCRdb stores in-frame clones only, minus some. There are nearly 110,000 clones in the sample; roughly 92% occur only once, and approximately 1.6% lies in the top ten. The receptor's source is a female donor with multiple sclerosis, enrolled in a pregnancy study. The starting material was peripheral blood, obtained after pregnancy. The V and J genes are TRBV25-1 and TRBJ2-2; D is possibly TRBD1 (6 bases). The CDR3 DNA sequence: TGTGCCAGCAGTACCAGGGGATTCGGGGAGCTGTTTTTT. Translated: CASSTRGFGELFF.